A selection of T cell receptor beta chains follows, all from one sample in a study of beta chain features in type 1 diabetes. The protocol was immunoSEQ multiplex PCR, while the TCRdb copy is restricted to in-frame clones and leaves out a portion. Counted here are 250,000 to 300,000 clones, about 8% occurring once; the ten biggest clones make up under 1.3%. The sequencing sample was made of central memory CD4+ T cells from blood. The source is a woman younger than 35 in good health. Each CDR3 is given with its conserved first and last residue. Each record gives: D gene, V gene, J gene, clone size, CDR3 DNA, CDR3 protein. A D gene is named only where the DNA matches it firmly. A row's size may be missing; if present it is once, few, many or a size class.

>TRBD2|TRBV7-8|TRBJ2-7|.
TGTGCCAGCAGCTCCCGGGAGGAAATTACTTGGGAGCAGTACTTC
CASSSREEITWEQYF
>.|TRBV7-2|TRBJ2-3|few
TGTGCCAGCAGAAGAGACGGGTTGGGGACGCAGTATTTT
CASRRDGLGTQYF
>TRBD1|TRBV7-9|TRBJ1-2|.
TGTGCCAGCAACTCTCCGGGACAGGGAATTGGCTACACCTTC
CASNSPGQGIGYTF
>.|TRBV7-2|TRBJ2-3|.
TGTGCCAGCAGAACACAGGGCACAGATACGCAGTATTTT
CASRTQGTDTQYF
>.|TRBV7-2|TRBJ2-4|many
TGTGCCAGCAGCTCAGGGGCCAAAAACATTCAGTACTTC
CASSSGAKNIQYF
>TRBD1|TRBV7-2|TRBJ1-2|.
TGTGCCAGCAGCCCCTCCGGTCGGACAGGGTATGGCTACACCTTC
CASSPSGRTGYGYTF
>.|TRBV28|TRBJ1-2|.
TGTGCCAGCAGTTCCACTTCCCAGGGGAGCTATGGCTACACCTTC
CASSSTSQGSYGYTF
>TRBD1|TRBV29-1|TRBJ2-6|.
TGCAGCGTTGAAGAGTGGGGTCGGGACAGGGAAGCAGGTGGGGCCAACGTCCTGACTTTC
CSVEEWGRDREAGGANVLTF
>.|TRBV7-9|TRBJ1-1|.
TGTGCCAGCAGCTTTTTGACAGGTGGGAACACTGAAGCTTTCTTT
CASSFLTGGNTEAFF
>.|TRBV28|TRBJ1-3|.
TGTGCCAGCAGTTTACGGGGGATCTCTGGAAACACCATATATTTT
CASSLRGISGNTIYF
>.|TRBV6-1|TRBJ1-2|.
TGTGCCAGCAGTGAAGGGCAGATGGCCTTTAGCGGCTACACCTTC
CASSEGQMAFSGYTF
>TRBD2|TRBV7-2|TRBJ2-3|few
TGTGCCGGGTCTAGCGGGTTTAGCACAGATACGCAGTATTTT
CAGSSGFSTDTQYF
>.|TRBV25-1|TRBJ1-1|few
TGTGCCAGCAGTGGCTACCTAGGTACTGAAGCTTTCTTT
CASSGYLGTEAFF
>TRBD1|TRBV2|TRBJ1-2|few
TGTGCCAGCAGTGGGACAGGGGGCGATGGCTACACCTTC
CASSGTGGDGYTF
>.|TRBV29-1|TRBJ2-7|few
TGCAGCGTGGGGGACACCGCCTACGAGCAGTACTTC
CSVGDTAYEQYF
>.|TRBV18|TRBJ2-3|few
TGTGCCAGCTCACCGGGGGGCGCCACAGATACGCAGTATTTT
CASSPGGATDTQYF
>.|TRBV7-8|TRBJ1-2|many
TGTGCCAGCAGCTTAGTTAAAAACTATGGCTACACCTTC
CASSLVKNYGYTF
>TRBD2|TRBV13|TRBJ2-1|few
TGTGCCAGCAGCCCCCCGGCGCTTAACCTAGCGGGAGGGCCAATCTCGGATGAGCAGTTCTTC
CASSPPALNLAGGPISDEQFF
>.|TRBV5-1|TRBJ2-6|few
TGCGCCAGCAGCCAGACGTCGGGGGCCAACGTCCTGACTTTC
CASSQTSGANVLTF
>TRBD1|TRBV7-2|TRBJ1-2|.
TGTGCCAGCAGCTTAAGTGCAGGGGGGAGCTATGGCTACACCTTC
CASSLSAGGSYGYTF
>.|TRBV4-2|TRBJ2-1|few
TGTGCCAGCAGCCAAGAAGAGGAGGGGGAGCAGTTCTTC
CASSQEEEGEQFF
>.|TRBV9|TRBJ1-6|.
TGTGCCAGCAGCGTATCCCCCGGGGCCAATTCACCCCTCCACTTT
CASSVSPGANSPLHF
>TRBD1|TRBV7-2|TRBJ1-2|.
TGTGCCAGCAGCTCAGGGGGCGGCTATGGCTACACCTTC
CASSSGGGYGYTF
>.|TRBV5-4|TRBJ2-2|.
TGTGCCAGCAGCTTACCGTCCTGGGGTAGAAACACCGGGGAGCTGTTTTTT
CASSLPSWGRNTGELFF
>.|TRBV5-1|TRBJ2-5|.
TGCGCCAGCAGCCACTCCCCGTCCGGGGTGCGTCAAGAGACCCAGTACTTC
CASSHSPSGVRQETQYF
>TRBD1|TRBV19|TRBJ1-1|few
TGTGCCAGTAGTATGGGGACAGGGCGATCCATGAACACTGAAGCTTTCTTT
CASSMGTGRSMNTEAFF
>.|TRBV5-8|TRBJ1-2|.
TGTGCCAGCAGCCCAGGCGGGTCCTATGGCTACACCTTC
CASSPGGSYGYTF
>.|TRBV7-2|TRBJ2-7|few
TGTGCCAGCAGCTTAGTGACCGCCCGGAAAAGCTACGAGCAGTACTTC
CASSLVTARKSYEQYF
>TRBD2|TRBV2|TRBJ2-1|few
TGTGCCAGCATCGGACTAGCGGTTTACAATGAGCAGTTCTTC
CASIGLAVYNEQFF
>TRBD2|TRBV5-1|TRBJ2-3|.
TGCGCCAGCAGCTTGTTAGGCGGGAGAGCAGATACGCAGTATTTT
CASSLLGGRADTQYF
>TRBD1|TRBV6-6|TRBJ1-5|many
TGTGCCAGCAGACTGACAGGGAATCAGCCCCAGCATTTT
CASRLTGNQPQHF
>.|TRBV7-9|TRBJ1-4|.
TGTGCCAGCAGCGTACTGGGGTCAGGCGAAAAACTGTTTTTT
CASSVLGSGEKLFF
>.|TRBV19|TRBJ2-5|.
TGTGCCAGTAGTAACGGGCTCCAAGAGACCCAGTACTTC
CASSNGLQETQYF
>.|TRBV7-9|TRBJ1-1|.
TGTGCCAGCAGCTTTGACAGTGAAGCTTTCTTT
CASSFDSEAFF
>.|TRBV7-2|TRBJ1-4|many
TGTGCCAGCAGCCTATCGCTCCTTGCAACTAATGAAAAACTGTTTTTT
CASSLSLLATNEKLFF
>.|TRBV7-3|TRBJ2-2|.
TGTGCCAGCAGCTTCGACCCGACCGGGGAGCTGTTTTTT
CASSFDPTGELFF
>TRBD1|TRBV5-6|TRBJ2-1|few
TGCGCCAGCAGCCTGGGACAGGGGGCTGGCAATGAGCAGTTCTTC
CASSLGQGAGNEQFF
>.|TRBV2|TRBJ2-6|.
TGTGCCCGCACAGGGACTGGGGCCAACGTCCTGACTTTC
CARTGTGANVLTF
>.|TRBV10-3|TRBJ2-5|many
TGTGCCACCTCGACAGTACAAGAGACCCAGTACTTC
CATSTVQETQYF
>.|TRBV4-3|TRBJ2-1|few
TGCGCCAGCAGCCCCTCGACTAACTACAATGAGCAGTTCTTC
CASSPSTNYNEQFF
>.|TRBV6-6|TRBJ2-2|.
TGTGCCAGCAGGCTGCTGGGGATGTCAGCCGGGGAGCTGTTTTTT
CASRLLGMSAGELFF
>TRBD1|TRBV5-1|TRBJ1-6|.
TGCGCCAGCAGCTTGGACAGGGGTAATTCACCCCTCCACTTT
CASSLDRGNSPLHF
>.|TRBV28|TRBJ1-6|.
TGTGCCAGCAGTTTGAGAGGGAACTCACCCCTCCACTTT
CASSLRGNSPLHF
>TRBD2|TRBV14|TRBJ2-3|few
TGTGCCAGCAGGGACGGGACTAGCGGGGGGGCCGTTCCTCCAGATACGCAGTATTTT
CASRDGTSGGAVPPDTQYF
>.|TRBV20-1|TRBJ2-5|few
TGCAGTGCTAGGCCTCGAGAGACCCAGTACTTC
CSARPRETQYF
>.|TRBV5-4|TRBJ2-1|many
TGTGCCAGCAGGGGGACACATGAGCAGTTCTTC
CASRGTHEQFF
>TRBD1|TRBV25-1|TRBJ1-1|.
TGTGCCAGCAGTGACCCCGGACAGGGGGACACTGAAGCTTTCTTT
CASSDPGQGDTEAFF
>.|TRBV9|TRBJ2-1|few
TGTGCCAGCAGCCAGCAGCCTACTGGCGGGGCCCACAATGAGCAGTTCTTC
CASSQQPTGGAHNEQFF
>TRBD1|TRBV5-1|TRBJ2-3|.
TGCGCCAGCAGCCAAAACGACAGGGACACAGATACGCAGTATTTT
CASSQNDRDTDTQYF
>.|TRBV5-5|TRBJ2-5|.
TGTGCCAGCCATTCCGCGTTGGGGGGCCGTTTGGAGACCCAGTACTTC
CASHSALGGRLETQYF
>.|TRBV6-5|TRBJ1-6|few
TGTGCCAGCAGTTACTCGAGTTTGGGGTCCCTCCACTTT
CASSYSSLGSLHF
>.|TRBV5-6|TRBJ2-5|.
TGTGCCAGCAGCTTGAGGCGTGGGGCAGGGCGACTCCAAGAGACCCAGTACTTC
CASSLRRGAGRLQETQYF
>.|TRBV7-2|TRBJ1-4|few
TGTGCCAGCAGCTTACCGCATGAAAAACTGTTTTTT
CASSLPHEKLFF
>.|TRBV5-4|TRBJ1-2|.
TGTGCCAGCAGCTTGGACGGCTATGGCTACACCTTC
CASSLDGYGYTF